This TCR beta chain was profiled in a study of T-cell memory formation after mild COVID-19. V was clipped by 6 bases and J by 6 bases; unmatched bases: 12. Germline values: CDR1 DFQATT, CDR2 SNEGSKA (reference sequence). This CDR3 comprises 15 residues. This clonotype was counted a few times. Its target is not known. In TCRdb, the 5' RACE reads were re-called with MiXCR into one record per CDR3 protein. This table has 400,000 to 500,000 distinct CDR3 sequences, 15% to 25% appearing once. Overall study findings and caveats: Clones that got smaller from day 15 to 85 had even CD4/CD8, while clones growing later tipped toward CD4+. Mainly CM and EM harbored the contracting CD4+ clones; mainly EMRA harbored the CD8+ ones.

Sequencing was performed on PBMCs or a T cell subset sorted from them (not recorded which). This sequence was found in an adult woman who had mild COVID-19 (a few samples of this study predate the infection). Cell type and time point are not known. The chain uses TRBV20-1 and TRBJ1-4; 8 nucleotides match TRBD1. This CDR3 reads CSAESTGQGDEKLFF. The CDR3 DNA reads as TGCAGTGCCGAGTCTACAGGACAGGGAGATGAAAAACTGTTTTTT.